The rows below give T cell receptor beta chains drawn from one sample of a study of blood T cell repertoires in COVID-19. Data came from immunoSEQ multiplex PCR; TCRdb stores just in-frame clones and leaves some out. The data contain roughly 190,000 clones, about 89% of them singletons. The source material was peripheral blood. The receptors come from a man aged 70-80 years with acute or convalescent COVID-19. Each CDR3 is given with its conserved first and last residue. A D gene is named only where the DNA matches it firmly. Expanded clones are given a class, and other clones once, few, many or no size at all.

.,TRBJ2-6,.,15,TRBV6-5,TGTGCCACCCAGGGGGGAAGCTCTGGGGCCAACGTCCTGACTTTC,CATQGGSSGANVLTF
.,TRBJ2-3,.,15,TRBV4-2,TGTGCCAGCAGCCGGTCGTCGGGATCCACAGATACGCAGTATTTT,CASSRSSGSTDTQYF
TRBD2,TRBJ2-5,.,16,TRBV19,TGTGCCAGTAGTGCGCGACTAGCGGGAGGGTCAGAGACCCAGTACTTC,CASSARLAGGSETQYF
TRBD1,TRBJ2-5,.,15,TRBV15,TGTGCCACCTCAACGGGGACAGGGGTACAAGAGACCCAGTACTTC,CATSTGTGVQETQYF
TRBD1,TRBJ2-1,.,14,TRBV7-9,TGTGCCAGCAGCTTGACAGGGGGCGAATATGAGCAGTTCTTC,CASSLTGGEYEQFF
TRBD2,TRBJ2-5,.,14,TRBV7-2,TGTGCCAGCAGCTCAAGGACTAGCGAGGAGACCCAGTACTTC,CASSSRTSEETQYF
.,TRBJ1-2,.,15,TRBV19,TGTGCCAGTAGCCTGGACAGTGCTACTAACTATGGCTACACCTTC,CASSLDSATNYGYTF
.,TRBJ2-7,.,13,TRBV15,TGTGCCACCAGCAGAGGAGGCGGCGGCGAGCAGTACTTC,CATSRGGGGEQYF
.,TRBJ2-5,.,12,TRBV29-1,TGCAGCGCGGGGGCTAGCTCGGAGACCCAGTACTTC,CSAGASSETQYF
.,TRBJ1-2,.,13,TRBV6-2/TRBV6-3,TGTGCCAGCAGCCCGACAGGAGCCTATGGCTACACCTTC,CASSPTGAYGYTF
.,TRBJ2-1,.,15,TRBV7-3,TGTGCCAGCAGCTTACAGGGGGGCGCCTACAATGAGCAGTTCTTC,CASSLQGGAYNEQFF
.,TRBJ2-3,.,10,TRBV29-1,TGCAGCGTTTACACAGATACGCAGTATTTT,CSVYTDTQYF
TRBD2,TRBJ2-7,.,14,TRBV13,TGTGCCAGCAGCTCGGGACTAGGAAGGTACGAGCAGTACTTC,CASSSGLGRYEQYF
.,TRBJ1-1,.,13,TRBV28,TGTGCCACCCATCAGGGGTCGGACACTGAAGCTTTCTTT,CATHQGSDTEAFF
.,TRBJ1-2,once,13,TRBV27,TGTGCCAGCAGTCCGGGTCTCCTCTATGGCTACACCTTC,CASSPGLLYGYTF
TRBD2,TRBJ2-3,.,16,TRBV7-3,TGTGCCAGCAGCTCCACTAGCGGGAGGTGGTCGGATACGCAGTATTTT,CASSSTSGRWSDTQYF
.,TRBJ2-3,.,14,TRBV28,TGTGCCAGCAGTTTAGTTGGGGCCACAGATACGCAGTATTTT,CASSLVGATDTQYF
.,TRBJ1-2,.,13,TRBV24-1,TGTGCCACCAGTGATTTCAGGGGTGGAGGCTACACCTTC,CATSDFRGGGYTF
TRBD1,TRBJ2-1,.,13,TRBV27,TGTGCCACTGGACAGGGGCGATACAATGAGCAGTTCTTC,CATGQGRYNEQFF
TRBD1,TRBJ2-7,.,15,TRBV29-1,TGCAGCGTTCGTCCGGGACAGGGGATAATTTACGAGCAGTACTTC,CSVRPGQGIIYEQYF
TRBD1,TRBJ1-1,.,14,TRBV3-1/TRBV3-2,TGTGCCAGCAGGCATACAGGGGGCTTGACTGAAGCTTTCTTT,CASRHTGGLTEAFF
TRBD2,TRBJ2-3,.,17,TRBV5-6,TGTGCCAGCAGCTTGCGGACTAGCGGGAGTGACACAGATACGCAGTATTTT,CASSLRTSGSDTDTQYF
TRBD2,TRBJ2-7,.,17,TRBV7-6,TGTGCCAGCAGCCCCGGGATAGCGGGAGATATGTCCTACGAGCAGTACTTC,CASSPGIAGDMSYEQYF
TRBD2,TRBJ2-1,.,16,TRBV24-1,TGTGCCACCAGTGAAGGCAAGCGGGGGGCGTACAATGAGCAGTTCTTC,CATSEGKRGAYNEQFF
.,TRBJ2-3,.,11,TRBV20-1,TGCAGCCCAGGACTATCCGGTACGCAGTATTTT,CSPGLSGTQYF
.,TRBJ2-4,.,15,TRBV7-2,TGTGCCAGCAGCTTAGGTAGCGGAGCCAAAAACATTCAGTACTTC,CASSLGSGAKNIQYF
TRBD1,TRBJ1-2,.,15,TRBV9,TGTGCCAGCAGCGTCGGGACAGCGAGTTACTATGGCTACACCTTC,CASSVGTASYYGYTF
TRBD2,TRBJ2-1,.,15,TRBV5-1,TGCGCCAGCAGCTCCGGGACTAGCTCCTACAATGAGCAGTTCTTC,CASSSGTSSYNEQFF
TRBD1,TRBJ1-5,.,15,TRBV15,TGTGCCACCAGCAGGGATATAGGGGGCCATCAGCCCCAGCATTTT,CATSRDIGGHQPQHF
TRBD1,TRBJ2-5,once,14,TRBV12-5,TGTGCTAGTGCGGGACAGGGGGCCAGTGAGACCCAGTACTTC,CASAGQGASETQYF
.,TRBJ2-3,.,16,TRBV29-1,TGCAGCGTGGTCCCCACGCAGGGGGGAAGCACAGATACGCAGTATTTT,CSVVPTQGGSTDTQYF
TRBD1,TRBJ2-2,.,15,TRBV12-5,TGTGCTAGTGAGGCCAGGGGGCATAAATCCGGGGAGCTGTTTTTT,CASEARGHKSGELFF
.,TRBJ1-6,.,13,TRBV14,TGTGCCAGCAGCCCGGGCGGGGGGACACCCCTCCACTTT,CASSPGGGTPLHF
TRBD1,TRBJ2-7,.,13,TRBV20-1,TGCAGTGCTAGTGGGGACAGCCCCTACGAGCAGTACTTC,CSASGDSPYEQYF
.,TRBJ2-6,.,16,TRBV5-1,TGCGCCAGCAGCTTGCTCGGGGTAACTGGGGCCAACGTCCTGACTTTC,CASSLLGVTGANVLTF
.,TRBJ1-1,.,13,TRBV6-5,TGTGCCAGCAGTTACTCCACCGAGGGTGGGGCTTTCTTT,CASSYSTEGGAFF
.,TRBJ1-6,.,14,TRBV5-1,TGCGCCAGCAGCTTGGACAGCAGCAATTCACCCCTCCACTTT,CASSLDSSNSPLHF
TRBD1,TRBJ2-1,.,14,TRBV28,TGTGCCAGCAGTCTGGGACAGCAATACAATGAGCAGTTCTTC,CASSLGQQYNEQFF
TRBD1,TRBJ2-7,.,14,TRBV28,TGTGCCAGCAGTTTCGAAACAGGGGCGTACGAGCAGTACTTC,CASSFETGAYEQYF
.,TRBJ1-3,few,16,TRBV30,TGTGCCTGGAGTGTACGGGGGATCAGCTCTGGAAACACCATATATTTT,CAWSVRGISSGNTIYF
TRBD1,TRBJ1-6,few,15,TRBV7-6,TGTGCCAGCGGGGAAGGACAGGCATTTAATTCACCCCTCCACTTT,CASGEGQAFNSPLHF
TRBD1,TRBJ2-3,.,15,TRBV20-1,TGCAGTGCTAGTTCCTCCCAGGGGGTCACAGATACGCAGTATTTT,CSASSSQGVTDTQYF
TRBD2,TRBJ2-3,.,16,TRBV19,TGTGCCAGTAGTTTGGGACTAGCGTACGGGAGGGGGACGCAGTATTTT,CASSLGLAYGRGTQYF
.,TRBJ2-2,.,13,TRBV7-6,TGTGCCAGCAGCCCAGGGGTCACCGGGGAGCTGTTTTTT,CASSPGVTGELFF
.,TRBJ2-2,.,15,TRBV7-2,TGTGCCAGCAGCTTACAGGGGTTCTACACCGGGGAGCTGTTTTTT,CASSLQGFYTGELFF
.,TRBJ1-4,few,15,TRBV5-4,TGTGCCAGCAGCAAGGGGAGGGACTCCTATGAAAAACTGTTTTTT,CASSKGRDSYEKLFF
TRBD1,TRBJ2-2,few,18,TRBV28,TGTGCCAGCAGTTTCGAAAGGGGGCCTAGATCGAACACCGGGGAGCTGTTTTTT,CASSFERGPRSNTGELFF
.,TRBJ1-3,.,15,TRBV7-2,TGTGCCAGCAGCCTCAGTGGAGGCTGGGGAAACACCATATATTTT,CASSLSGGWGNTIYF
TRBD1,TRBJ1-2,.,12,TRBV29-1,TGCAGCGCCATAATCAGGGGGCAGGCCTACACCTTC,CSAIIRGQAYTF
TRBD1,TRBJ1-2,.,13,TRBV29-1,TGCAGCGCCACCTCGGGACAGGGGGAAGGCTACACCTTC,CSATSGQGEGYTF